This is a list of T cell receptor beta chains from one sample in a study of cytomegalovirus exposure and HLA in healthy donors. Clones were sequenced by immunoSEQ multiplex PCR, and TCRdb holds only the in-frame ones, with some missing. The repertoire holds over 150,000 clones, with roughly three quarters as singletons. The source material was PBMCs. These receptors originate from a young man in good health and CMV-seropositive. Each CDR3 is given with its conserved first and last residue. D genes are given only for firm matches. Clone size is stated in some rows and not others, as once, few, many or a class when expanded.

CDR3aa | CDR3nt | abundance | d_gene | j_gene | v_gene
CASGPGGLGDTQYF | TGCGCCAGCGGGCCGGGGGGGCTGGGAGATACGCAGTATTTT | . | TRBD2 | TRBJ2-3 | TRBV5-1
CASRNYGWVGRYTF | TGTGCCAGCAGAAACTACGGCTGGGTTGGTCGCTACACCTTC | . | . | TRBJ1-2 | TRBV2
CASSLGLAGGTEQYF | TGTGCCAGCAGCTTGGGACTAGCGGGAGGGACCGAGCAGTACTTC | few | TRBD2 | TRBJ2-7 | TRBV5-4
CASSLAGQNTEAFF | TGTGCCAGCAGCTTAGCGGGACAGAACACTGAAGCTTTCTTT | . | . | TRBJ1-1 | TRBV7-2
CAISAYYEQYF | TGTGCCATCAGCGCGTACTACGAGCAGTACTTC | . | . | TRBJ2-7 | TRBV10-3
CASSLHVGQANQAGYTF | TGTGCCAGCAGCTTACACGTCGGACAGGCCAATCAGGCTGGCTACACCTTC | . | TRBD1 | TRBJ1-2 | TRBV7-9
CASRGTGAGNEKLFF | TGTGCCAGCAGGGGGACAGGGGCTGGTAATGAAAAACTGTTTTTT | . | TRBD1 | TRBJ1-4 | TRBV6-1
CASSLGGGFTNYGYTF | TGTGCCAGCAGCTTAGGAGGGGGCTTTACTAACTATGGCTACACCTTC | . | TRBD1 | TRBJ1-2 | TRBV7-2
CASSYNTEDGYTF | TGTGCCAGCTCTTACAACACGGAGGATGGCTACACCTTC | . | . | TRBJ1-2 | TRBV18
CSVQEPGSGRNEQFF | TGCAGCGTGCAGGAGCCGGGGAGTGGTCGCAATGAGCAGTTCTTC | . | . | TRBJ2-1 | TRBV29-1
CASSGRPRGSGANVLTF | TGTGCCAGCAGCGGGAGACCCCGGGGGTCTGGGGCCAACGTCCTGACTTTC | . | . | TRBJ2-6 | TRBV4-2
CASSVSPGAGSYEQYF | TGTGCCAGCAGTGTATCCCCGGGAGCAGGAAGCTACGAGCAGTACTTC | . | . | TRBJ2-7 | TRBV6-1
CASSEAEYDTQYF | TGTGCCAGCAGTGAAGCGGAGTATGATACGCAGTATTTT | . | . | TRBJ2-3 | TRBV6-1
CASRKGTLDYNEQFF | TGTGCCAGCAGAAAAGGGACACTAGATTACAATGAGCAGTTCTTC | . | . | TRBJ2-1 | TRBV6-1
CASSQDGYAGGQETQYF | TGCGCCAGCAGCCAAGATGGGTATGCGGGAGGACAAGAGACCCAGTACTTC | . | TRBD2 | TRBJ2-5 | TRBV4-1
CASSVGAGNQPQHF | TGTGCCAGCAGCGTAGGGGCAGGGAATCAGCCCCAGCATTTT | . | . | TRBJ1-5 | TRBV9
CASSLPGQVNTEAFF | TGTGCCAGCAGTCTTCCGGGACAGGTGAACACTGAAGCTTTCTTT | . | TRBD1 | TRBJ1-1 | TRBV27